The text below deals with one T cell receptor beta chain. This specimen belongs to a study of blood T cell repertoires in COVID-19. V lost 3 bases to trimming and J lost 4 bases, with 8 bases between them. Germline V CDR1 and CDR2: KGHSH, LQKENI. This CDR3 region has 13 residues. Cohorts were based on clinical histories the participants reported. In the authors' methods: Cell counts per sample came from amplifying reference gene primers. Profiling relied on immunoSEQ multiplex PCR, and the TCRdb table lists in-frame clones only, not all of them. Clone size and the V and J calls come from that table; the DNA yielded D and trimming. The sample has about 340,000 clones; 86% are singletons.

The sample comprised PBMCs or T cells enriched from blood (not recorded which). The sequence was obtained from a woman in her 40s with acute COVID-19. This chain links TRBV18 with TRBJ2-3, with a possible D match to TRBD2 (5 bases). The DNA for the CDR3 is TGTGCCAGCTCACCCGGGGTGCCAGATACGCAGTATTTT. Translation gives CASSPGVPDTQYF.